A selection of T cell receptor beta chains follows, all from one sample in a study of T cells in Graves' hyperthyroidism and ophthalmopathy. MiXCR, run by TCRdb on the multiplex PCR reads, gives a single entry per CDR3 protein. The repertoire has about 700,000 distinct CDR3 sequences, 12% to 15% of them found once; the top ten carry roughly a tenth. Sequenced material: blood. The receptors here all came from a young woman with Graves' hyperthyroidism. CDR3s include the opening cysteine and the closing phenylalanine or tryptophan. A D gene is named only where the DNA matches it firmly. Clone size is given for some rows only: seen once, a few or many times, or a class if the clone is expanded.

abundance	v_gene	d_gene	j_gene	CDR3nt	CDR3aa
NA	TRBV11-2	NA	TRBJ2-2	TGTGCCAGCAGCTTAGGAGGCACGGCCGGGGAGCTGTTTTTT	CASSLGGTAGELFF
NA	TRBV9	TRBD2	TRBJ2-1	TGTGCCAGCAGCGTACAGAGGACTAGCCACAACAATGAGCAGTTCTTC	CASSVQRTSHNNEQFF
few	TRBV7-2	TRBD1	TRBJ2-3	TGTGCCAGCAGCTTAGTTGACAGGGGGCGTATGTATTTT	CASSLVDRGRMYF
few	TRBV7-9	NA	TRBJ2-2	TGTGCCAGCAGCTTTTCCAGCAAATCGAACACCGGGGAGCTGTTTTTT	CASSFSSKSNTGELFF
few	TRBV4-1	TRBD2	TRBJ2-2	TGCGCCAGCAGCCCGCAGGCGGGAGTGAACACCGGGGAGCTGTTTTTT	CASSPQAGVNTGELFF
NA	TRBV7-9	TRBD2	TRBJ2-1	TGTGCCAGCAGCGGGGGGGAGGGTCACTCCTACAATGAGCAGTTCTTC	CASSGGEGHSYNEQFF
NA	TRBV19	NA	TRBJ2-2	TGTGCCAGTGATCAAAGGGATTTGGGGACCGGGGAGCTGTTTTTT	CASDQRDLGTGELFF
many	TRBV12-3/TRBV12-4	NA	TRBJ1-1	TGTGCCAGCAGTTTCGTCGCCAGGGAGAACACTGAAGCTTTCTTT	CASSFVARENTEAFF
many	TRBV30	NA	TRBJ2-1	TGTGCCTGGAGGATTTACTACAATGAGCAGTTCTTC	CAWRIYYNEQFF
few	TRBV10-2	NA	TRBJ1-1	TGCGCCAGCAGCCTACAGGTGGCGAACACTGAAGCTTTCTTT	CASSLQVANTEAFF
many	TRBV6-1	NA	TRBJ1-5	TGTGCCAGCAGGGGCGCAAGCAATCAGCCCCAGCATTTT	CASRGASNQPQHF
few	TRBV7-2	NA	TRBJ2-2	TGTGCCAGCAGCGCTGACCGACCAGGGGAGCTGTTTTTT	CASSADRPGELFF
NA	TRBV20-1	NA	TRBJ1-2	TGCAGTGCGAGGGGGGGAAGCGACGGCTACACCTTC	CSARGGSDGYTF
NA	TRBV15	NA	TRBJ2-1	TGTGCCACCAGCAGAGACACGAACCCTGGGTACAATGAGCAGTTCTTC	CATSRDTNPGYNEQFF
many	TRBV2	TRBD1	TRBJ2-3	TGTGCCAGCAGTGGGGATCCAAGACAGGGCCGGGTTCAGCCAGATACGCAGTATTTT	CASSGDPRQGRVQPDTQYF
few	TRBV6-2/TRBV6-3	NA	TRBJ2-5	TGTGCCAGCAGTTACTCGGACCCTCAAGAGACCCAGTACTTC	CASSYSDPQETQYF
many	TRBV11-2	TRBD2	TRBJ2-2	TGTGCCAGCAGGTCACTAGCGGGAAGTCCAACCGGGGAGCTGTTTTTT	CASRSLAGSPTGELFF
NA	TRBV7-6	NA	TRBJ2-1	TGTGCCAGCAGCCCAGTCGGGACGGAGCAGTTCTTC	CASSPVGTEQFF
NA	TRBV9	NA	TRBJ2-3	TGTGCCAGCAGCGAGTCGGCAGGAAAGCAAGATACGCAGTATTTT	CASSESAGKQDTQYF
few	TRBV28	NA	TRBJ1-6	TGTGCCAGCACTCAAACAGGGATGCATAATTCACCCCTCCACTTT	CASTQTGMHNSPLHF
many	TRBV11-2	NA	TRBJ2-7	TGTGCCAGCAGCAAAACAGGGCCATACTTCTCCTACGAGCAGTACTTC	CASSKTGPYFSYEQYF
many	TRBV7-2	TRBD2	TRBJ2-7	TGTGCCAGCAGCTTATTCGGGACTAGCGGGGCCTACGAGCAGTACTTC	CASSLFGTSGAYEQYF
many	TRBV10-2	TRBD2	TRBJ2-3	TGCGCCAGCACCCACAGCGGGAGTTGGACAGATACGCAGTATTTT	CASTHSGSWTDTQYF
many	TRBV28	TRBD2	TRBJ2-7	TGTGCCAGCAGTGCAAGACTAGCGGGAGGGCCGGGTCACGAGCAGTACTTC	CASSARLAGGPGHEQYF
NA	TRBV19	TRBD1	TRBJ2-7	TGTGCCAGTAGTTATGACAGGGTCGCCTACGAGCAGTACTTC	CASSYDRVAYEQYF
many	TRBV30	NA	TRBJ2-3	TGTGCCTGGAGTGTAACCAGTTACACAGATACGCAGTATTTT	CAWSVTSYTDTQYF
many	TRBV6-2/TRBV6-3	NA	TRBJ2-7	TGTGCCAGCAGTTACAGGTGGGGGGGCGAGCCCACCTACGAGCAGTACTTC	CASSYRWGGEPTYEQYF
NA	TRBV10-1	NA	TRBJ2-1	TGCGCCAGCAGTGAGGGATATTGGTCGAATGAGCAGTTCTTC	CASSEGYWSNEQFF
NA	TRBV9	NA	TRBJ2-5	TGTGCCAGCAGCGCCGCGGCAGGGGTGGGGGAGACCCAGTACTTC	CASSAAAGVGETQYF
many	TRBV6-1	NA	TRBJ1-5	TGTGCCAGCAGACTCAAGGGGGGAACCCCATATAGCAATCAGCCCCAGCATTTT	CASRLKGGTPYSNQPQHF
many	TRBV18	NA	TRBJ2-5	TGTGCCAGCCAAGACGGAATAACGGAGACCCAGTACTTC	CASQDGITETQYF
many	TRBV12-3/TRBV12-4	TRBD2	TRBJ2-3	TGTGCCAGCAGTTTAGCCCACCTCGGGATAGCGGGAGTTTCAGATACGCAGTATTTT	CASSLAHLGIAGVSDTQYF
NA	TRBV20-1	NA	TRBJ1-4	TGCAGTGCGATCTCTCTCGGAGGGACTAATGAAAAACTGTTTTTT	CSAISLGGTNEKLFF
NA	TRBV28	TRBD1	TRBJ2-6	TGTGCCAGCATCCGAAGCGTCCTAAGGCGGACAGGGAGCTACCCCTCGGCCAACGTCCTGACTTTC	CASIRSVLRRTGSYPSANVLTF
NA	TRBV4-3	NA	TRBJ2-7	TGCGCCAGCAGCCCTCGTCCGGGCAGGCACTGTTGCTATATGAGCTCCTACGAGCAGTACTTC	CASSPRPGRHCCYMSSYEQYF
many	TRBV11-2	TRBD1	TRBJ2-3	TGTGCCAGCAGCTTCCGGGACAGGGTGACAGATACGCAGTATTTT	CASSFRDRVTDTQYF
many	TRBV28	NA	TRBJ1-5	TGTGCCAGCAGCCTCGAGAGGGACGGTCAGCCCCAGCATTTT	CASSLERDGQPQHF
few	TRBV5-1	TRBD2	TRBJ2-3	TGCGCCAGCAGCTTGTTAGCGGGAGTAGCCTTGAAGACAGATACGCAGTATTTT	CASSLLAGVALKTDTQYF
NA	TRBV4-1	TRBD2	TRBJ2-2	TGCGCCAGCAGCTCGGGACTAGCGGATACTGTTGACACCGGGGAGCTGTTTTTT	CASSSGLADTVDTGELFF
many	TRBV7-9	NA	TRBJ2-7	TGTGCCAGCAGCTTAGCGCGAACCCTCGAGCAGTACTTC	CASSLARTLEQYF